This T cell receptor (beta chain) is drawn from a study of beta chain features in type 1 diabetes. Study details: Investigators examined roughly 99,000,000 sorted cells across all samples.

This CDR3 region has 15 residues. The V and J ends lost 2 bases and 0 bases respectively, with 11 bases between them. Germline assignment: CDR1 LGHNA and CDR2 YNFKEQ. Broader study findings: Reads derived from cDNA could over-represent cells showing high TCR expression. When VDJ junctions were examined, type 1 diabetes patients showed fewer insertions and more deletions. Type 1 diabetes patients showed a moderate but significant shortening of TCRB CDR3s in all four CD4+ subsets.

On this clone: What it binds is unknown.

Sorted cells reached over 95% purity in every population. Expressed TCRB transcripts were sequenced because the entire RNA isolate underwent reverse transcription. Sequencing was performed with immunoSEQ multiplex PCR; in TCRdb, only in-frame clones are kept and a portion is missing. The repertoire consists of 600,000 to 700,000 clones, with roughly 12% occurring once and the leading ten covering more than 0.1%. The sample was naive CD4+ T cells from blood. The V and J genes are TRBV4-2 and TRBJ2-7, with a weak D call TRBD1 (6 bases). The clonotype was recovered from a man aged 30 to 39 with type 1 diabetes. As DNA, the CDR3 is TGTGCCAGCAGCCAACCGGACAGACCCTCCTACGAGCAGTACTTC. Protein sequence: CASSQPDRPSYEQYF.